The rows below give T cell receptor beta chains drawn from one sample of a study of early T cells in non-severe SARS-CoV-2 infection. Each CDR3 protein is one row after TCRdb ran MiXCR on the 5' RACE reads. The data hold 30,000 to 35,000 distinct CDR3 sequences, with 5.5% to 8% observed a single time. Sequenced input: whole blood. Source of these receptors: an adult who was a healthcare worker with PCR-confirmed SARS-CoV-2 infection or an uninfected control (not recorded which). Both conserved end residues are part of each CDR3. Fields, in order: J gene, D gene, clone size, V gene, CDR3 DNA, CDR3 protein. D genes are given only for firm matches. Size is omitted from some rows. Given values are once, few, many or a class for expanded clones.

>TRBJ2-1|TRBD1|many|TRBV27
TGTGCCAGCAAAAGGAGGGACAGGGTCTACAATGAGCAGTTCTTC
CASKRRDRVYNEQFF
>TRBJ1-6|-|few|TRBV2
TGTGCCAGCAGTTTGAGAGGCTCGGGTAATAATTCACCCCTCCACTTT
CASSLRGSGNNSPLHF
>TRBJ2-1|TRBD1|many|TRBV28
TGTGCCAGCAGAACGACAGGGCGACTTCCAAATGAGCAGTTCTTC
CASRTTGRLPNEQFF
>TRBJ2-3|-|many|TRBV5-1
TGCGCCAGCAGCTTGGAAAAGGGCGGCACGCAGTATTTT
CASSLEKGGTQYF
>TRBJ2-7|TRBD2|many|TRBV7-2
TGTGCCAGCAGCCAAGGGACTAGCGGGAAATCGTACTACGAGCAGTACTTC
CASSQGTSGKSYYEQYF
>TRBJ2-6|-|many|TRBV14
TGTGCCAGCAGCCAAGTGGCCGGGGCCAACGTCCTGACTTTC
CASSQVAGANVLTF
>TRBJ2-7|-|many|TRBV20-1
TGCAGTGCTCCCCTGCAGTTTGACGGCTACGAGCAGTACTTC
CSAPLQFDGYEQYF
>TRBJ2-1|TRBD2|-|TRBV24-1
TGTGCCACCAGTGTGAAAGCGGGAGACCCGGCTATCTACAATGAGCAGTTCTTC
CATSVKAGDPAIYNEQFF
>TRBJ1-4|-|many|TRBV20-1
TGCAGTGCTAGAGATCAGGAGGGGGGTAATGAAAAACTGTTTTTT
CSARDQEGGNEKLFF
>TRBJ1-1|-|many|TRBV5-1
TGCGCCAGCAGCTTGGAAACAGGGTCAAACACTGAAGCTTTCTTT
CASSLETGSNTEAFF
>TRBJ1-4|TRBD1|few|TRBV19
TGTGCCAGTCTCCGGGGACAGGGAAATGAAAAACTGTTTTTT
CASLRGQGNEKLFF
>TRBJ2-7|TRBD2|many|TRBV12-3/TRBV12-4
TGTGCCAGCACTCTGACTAGCGGGAGGTACGAGCAGTACTTC
CASTLTSGRYEQYF
>TRBJ1-1|-|few|TRBV5-1
TGCGCCAGCAGCTTTAAAGGGAACACTGAAGCTTTCTTT
CASSFKGNTEAFF
>TRBJ2-2|-|many|TRBV6-5
TGTGCCAGCAGTTACGCCCATAACACCGGGGAGCTGTTTTTT
CASSYAHNTGELFF
>TRBJ1-1|-|many|TRBV24-1
TGTGCCACCAGTGATTTGCAAGACAGAACTATCGATGAAGCTTTCTTT
CATSDLQDRTIDEAFF
>TRBJ2-5|-|many|TRBV29-1
TGCAGCGTTACCCGGAGCACCCGAGAGACCCAGTACTTC
CSVTRSTRETQYF
>TRBJ2-7|-|-|TRBV11-2
TGTGCCAGCAGCTCCCTAGTATCCCACGAGCAGTACTTC
CASSSLVSHEQYF
>TRBJ2-3|-|many|TRBV15
TGTGCCACCAGCTTCCGACAGGCAGATACGCAGTATTTT
CATSFRQADTQYF
>TRBJ1-4|-|many|TRBV27
TGTGCCAGCAGTTTATTCAGGGGTAATGAAAAACTGTTTTTT
CASSLFRGNEKLFF
>TRBJ1-1|-|medium-sized|TRBV6-5
TGTGCCAGCAGTTACTCGAGAGGAGGGAACACTGAAGCTTTCTTT
CASSYSRGGNTEAFF
>TRBJ1-2|-|many|TRBV5-1
TGCGCCAGCAGCTCAACAGCAGGGGACTATGGCTACACCTTC
CASSSTAGDYGYTF
>TRBJ2-1|TRBD2|many|TRBV9
TGTGCCAGCAGCAGCCCCTTGGGACTAGCGGTCCTGAGCTCCTACAATGAGCAGTTCTTC
CASSSPLGLAVLSSYNEQFF
>TRBJ1-1|TRBD1|many|TRBV24-1
TGTGCCACCAGTGATATAGACAGGGTAGCTTTCTTT
CATSDIDRVAFF
>TRBJ2-1|-|many|TRBV20-1
TGCAGTGCTAGAGATCAGGCTAGTTTAATTTATAATGAGCAGTTCTTC
CSARDQASLIYNEQFF
>TRBJ1-2|-|many|TRBV29-1
TGCAGCGTTGAAGATCATGGGGAGCCTTACCGTGGCTCTAACTATGGCTACACCTTC
CSVEDHGEPYRGSNYGYTF
>TRBJ2-1|-|few|TRBV9
TGTGCCAGCAGCGTACGGCAGTCCTACAATGAGCAGTTCTTC
CASSVRQSYNEQFF
>TRBJ2-7|-|-|TRBV2
TGTGCCAGCTTGAAATCTGTTAGCTCCTACGAGCAGTACTTC
CASLKSVSSYEQYF
>TRBJ1-1|-|many|TRBV5-1
TGCGCCAGCAGCTTGGAAGGTGACAGGTGGACTGAAGCTTTCTTT
CASSLEGDRWTEAFF
>TRBJ2-1|TRBD2|many|TRBV7-6
TGTGCCAGCAGCTTACCCGGGACTAGCGGAACCTACAATGAGCAGTTCTTC
CASSLPGTSGTYNEQFF
>TRBJ2-1|-|many|TRBV10-3
TGTGCCATCAGTGTAGGGATACTTTACAATGAGCAGTTCTTC
CAISVGILYNEQFF
>TRBJ2-1|-|few|TRBV19
TGTGCCAGTAGTATTCCCGGGGTAGTTCCGTTGAATGAGCAGTTCTTC
CASSIPGVVPLNEQFF
>TRBJ2-1|TRBD2|-|TRBV5-4
TGTGCCAGCAGCGCTACGACTAGCGGGTCCTCCTACAATGAGCAGTTCTTC
CASSATTSGSSYNEQFF
>TRBJ2-4|-|-|TRBV28
TGTGCCAGCAGTTGGGGCGGCGACAAAAACATTCAGTACTTC
CASSWGGDKNIQYF
>TRBJ2-7|-|-|TRBV5-1
TGCGCCAGCAGCTTGCCGACAGGAGATCAAAGGTACTTC
CASSLPTGDQRYF
>TRBJ1-1|-|many|TRBV28
TGTGCCAGCAGCACACAGAGAGAAACTGAAGCTTTCTTT
CASSTQRETEAFF
>TRBJ2-6|-|many|TRBV7-6
TGTGCCAGCAGCTTAGCGCAGGGAATTGCAGGGGCCAACGTCCTGACTTTC
CASSLAQGIAGANVLTF
>TRBJ1-5|-|few|TRBV20-1
TGCAGTGCCCCCTCCTCGGTCGGTCAGCCCCAGCATTTT
CSAPSSVGQPQHF
>TRBJ2-1|TRBD2|few|TRBV5-1
TGCGCCAGCAGGCTAGCGGGAGGGTCCCATGAGCAGTTCTTC
CASRLAGGSHEQFF
>TRBJ1-1|-|many|TRBV12-3/TRBV12-4
TGTGCCAGCAACCCGGGACTTCACACTGAAGCTTTCTTT
CASNPGLHTEAFF
>TRBJ2-7|-|many|TRBV5-1
TGCGCCAGCAGAGCTACGACAGGCAGCCCCTACGAGCAGTACTTC
CASRATTGSPYEQYF
>TRBJ2-2|-|few|TRBV11-2
TGTGCCAGCAGCTTAATCCAGGGGACCGGGGAGCTGTTTTTT
CASSLIQGTGELFF
>TRBJ1-1|-|many|TRBV20-1
TGCAGTGCTTTACAGAACACTGAAGCTTTCTTT
CSALQNTEAFF
>TRBJ1-1|TRBD1|many|TRBV18
TGTGCCAGCTCACCACGGAGACAGGGAGGGCAGATTGAGAACACTGAAGCTTTCTTT
CASSPRRQGGQIENTEAFF
>TRBJ2-3|-|-|TRBV7-9
TGTGCCAGCAGCCCCCGGGGGAGCACAGATACGCAGTATTTT
CASSPRGSTDTQYF
>TRBJ2-4|TRBD1|many|TRBV28
TGTGCCAGCAGTTTAAGGGACAGGGGTATTCAGTACTTC
CASSLRDRGIQYF
>TRBJ1-1|-|-|TRBV6-5
TGTGCCAGCAGTTACTTGGGGGGCGCGTCGGACACTGAAGCTTTCTTT
CASSYLGGASDTEAFF
>TRBJ2-2|-|many|TRBV20-1
TGCAGTGCCCCCCATCAGACCGGGGAGCTGTTTTTT
CSAPHQTGELFF
>TRBJ2-7|TRBD2|many|TRBV20-1
TGCAGTGCTAGGTATGGAGCGGGAGCTATCGACGAGCAGTACTTC
CSARYGAGAIDEQYF